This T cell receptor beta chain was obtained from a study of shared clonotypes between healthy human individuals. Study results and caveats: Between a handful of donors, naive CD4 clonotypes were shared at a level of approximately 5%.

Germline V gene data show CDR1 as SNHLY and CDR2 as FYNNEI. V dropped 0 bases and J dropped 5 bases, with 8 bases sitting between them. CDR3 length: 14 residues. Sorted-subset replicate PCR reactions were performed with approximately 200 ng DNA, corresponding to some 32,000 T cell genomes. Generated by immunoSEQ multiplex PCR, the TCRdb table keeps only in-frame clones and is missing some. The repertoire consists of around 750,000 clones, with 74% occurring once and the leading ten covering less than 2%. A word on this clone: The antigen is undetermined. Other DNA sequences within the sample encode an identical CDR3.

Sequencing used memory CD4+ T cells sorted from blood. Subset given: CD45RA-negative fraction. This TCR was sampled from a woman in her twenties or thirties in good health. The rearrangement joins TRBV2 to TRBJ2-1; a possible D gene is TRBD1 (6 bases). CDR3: CASSEARGNNEQFF. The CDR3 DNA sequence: TGTGCCAGCAGTGAAGCGAGGGGGAACAATGAGCAGTTCTTC. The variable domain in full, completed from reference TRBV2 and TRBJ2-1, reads EPEVTQTPSHQVTQMGQEVILRCVPISNHLYFYWYRQILGQKVEFLVSFYNNEISEKSEIFDDQFSVERPDGSNFTLKIRSTKLEDSAMYFCASSEARGNNEQFFGPGTRLTVL.